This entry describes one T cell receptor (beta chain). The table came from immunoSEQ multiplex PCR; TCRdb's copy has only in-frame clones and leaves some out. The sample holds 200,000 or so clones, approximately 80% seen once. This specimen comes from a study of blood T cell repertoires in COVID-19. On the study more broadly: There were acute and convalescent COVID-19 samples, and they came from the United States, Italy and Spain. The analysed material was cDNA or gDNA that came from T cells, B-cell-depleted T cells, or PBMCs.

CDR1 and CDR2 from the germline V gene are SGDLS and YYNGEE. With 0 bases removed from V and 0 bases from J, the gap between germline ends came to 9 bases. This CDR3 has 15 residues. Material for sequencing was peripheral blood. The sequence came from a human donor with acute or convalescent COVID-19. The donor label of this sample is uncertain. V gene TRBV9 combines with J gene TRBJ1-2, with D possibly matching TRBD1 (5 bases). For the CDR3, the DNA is TGTGCCAGCAGCGTAGGGGGGGATCCTAACTATGGCTACACCTTC. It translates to CASSVGGDPNYGYTF. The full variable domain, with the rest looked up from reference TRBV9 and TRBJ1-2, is DSGVTQTPKHLITATGQRVTLRCSPRSGDLSVYWYQQSLDQGLQFLIQYYNGEERAKGNILERFSAQQFPDLHSELNLSSLELGDSALYFCASSVGGDPNYGYTFGSGTRLTVV.